This T cell receptor beta chain emerged from a study of CD8+ T cells in alopecia areata. Overall study findings and caveats: Numerous expanded lesional clones remained in scalp and blood during tofacitinib. Scalp samples also contribute reads from the resident alphabeta T cells found in normal skin. Tofacitinib significantly decreased scalp clonality and expanded CD8+ clones among top 100.

The germline V gene encodes CDR1 MNHEY and CDR2 SVGAGI. The CDR3 is 11 amino acids. The germline V and J ends were trimmed by 7 bases and 1 base, with 4 bases remaining between them. The treatment here: oral pan-JAK inhibitor, 5-10 mg twice daily. PBMCs were stained for CD3, CD4 and CD8, and CD4+ and CD8+ T cells were sorted. With respect to this clone: Its antigen is still unknown.

cDNA reverse transcribed from extracted RNA served as the sequencing template. The table came from immunoSEQ multiplex PCR; TCRdb's copy has only in-frame clones and leaves some out. In the table there are around 120,000 clones, around 60% of which are singletons. Sequences were derived from CD4+ T cells sorted from blood, sampled at week 4, from a patient treated with tofacitinib. The clonotype comes from a human donor with alopecia areata. The chain recombines TRBV6-5 with TRBJ2-5; D is ambiguous. This CDR3 reads CASNSQETQYF. CDR3 DNA sequence: TGTGCCAGCAACAGCCAAGAGACCCAGTACTTC.